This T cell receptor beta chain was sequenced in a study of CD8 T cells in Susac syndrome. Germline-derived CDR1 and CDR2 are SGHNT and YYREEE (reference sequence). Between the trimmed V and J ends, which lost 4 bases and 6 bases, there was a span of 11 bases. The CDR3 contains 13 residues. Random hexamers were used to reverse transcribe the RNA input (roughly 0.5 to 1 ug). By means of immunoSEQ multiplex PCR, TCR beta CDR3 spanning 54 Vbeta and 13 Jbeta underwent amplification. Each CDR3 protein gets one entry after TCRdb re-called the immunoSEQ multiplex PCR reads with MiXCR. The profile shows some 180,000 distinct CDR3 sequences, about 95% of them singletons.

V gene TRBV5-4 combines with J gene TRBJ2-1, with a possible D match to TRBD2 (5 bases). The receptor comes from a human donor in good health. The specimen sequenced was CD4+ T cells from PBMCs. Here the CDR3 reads CASSRDEGNEQFF. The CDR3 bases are TGTGCCAGCAGCAGGGATGAGGGCAATGAGCAGTTCTTC. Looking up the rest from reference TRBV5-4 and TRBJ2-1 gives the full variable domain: ETGVTQSPTHLIKTRGQQVTLRCSSQSGHNTVSWYQQALGQGPQFIFQYYREEENGRGNFPPRFSGLQFPNYSSELNVNALELDDSALYLCASSRDEGNEQFFGPGTRLTVL.